These 32 T cell receptor beta chains were sequenced from one sample in a study of T cell responses to AZD1222 COVID-19 vaccine. The method was immunoSEQ multiplex PCR; TCRdb's version includes in-frame clones alone and lacks a portion of them. Of tens of thousands of clones in the sample, nearly 90% were seen once. The sample here was peripheral blood, taken on day 0 of AZD1222 vaccination. Every receptor here comes from an adult in good health.

The chain couples TRBV5-4 to TRBJ1-4, with D perhaps matching TRBD1 (6 bases). This CDR3 spans 14 amino acids. V was cut by 2 bases and J by 5 bases, with 10 bases left in between. Germline V lookup: CDR1 SGHNT, CDR2 YYREEE (reference sequence). CDR3 DNA: TGTGCCAGCAGCTTAAAGGGGGGCAATGAAAAACTGTTTTTT. This translates into CASSLKGGNEKLFF.

This sequence joins TRBV5-4 and TRBJ1-4, with unresolved D. The germline V and J ends were trimmed by 1 base and 5 bases, with 6 bases remaining between them. CDR1 is SGHNT, CDR2 YYREEE, per germline (reference sequence). The CDR3 sequence is 13 residues long. CDR3: CASSLLGNEKLFF. The CDR3 coding sequence is TGTGCCAGCAGCTTGCTAGGGAATGAAAAACTGTTTTTT.

The chain has TRBV6-6 and TRBJ1-5; 10 bases fit TRBD1. CDR3 length: 13 amino acids. V shed 6 bases, J shed 7 bases, and the junction held 3 bases outside the gene matches. CDR1 is MNHNY, CDR2 SVGAGI, per germline (reference sequence). The CDR3 DNA follows: TGTGCCAGCAGGGACAGGGGGAGGCAGCCCCAGCATTTT. Translation gives CASRDRGRQPQHF.

V usage is TRBV27 and J usage is TRBJ1-1; a weak D match, TRBD1 (5 bases). CDR1 MNHEY and CDR2 SMNVEV come from the germline V gene (reference sequence). Trimming stripped 5 bases from V and 4 bases from J, with 11 bases between. This CDR3 is 13 amino acids long. The DNA for the CDR3 is TGTGCCAGCAGTGAATGGGGCCCCACTGAAGCTTTCTTT. It translates to CASSEWGPTEAFF.

This clone was picked up one time. The chain carries TRBV11-2 and TRBJ1-1, with D possibly TRBD1 on 6 matching bases. V was pared by 4 bases and J by 5 bases, with 14 bases between. Germline CDR1 is SGHAT and CDR2 is FQNNGV. This CDR3 is built from 14 residues. CDR3 sequence (DNA): TGTGCCAGCAGCTGGGGAGCAGGGGCTACTGAAGCTTTCTTT. This translates into CASSWGAGATEAFF. Drawing the rest from reference TRBV11-2 and TRBJ1-1, the complete variable domain is EAGVAQSPRYKIIEKRQSVAFWCNPISGHATLYWYQQILGQGPKLLIQFQNNGVVDDSQLPKDRFSAERLKGVDSTLKIQPAKLEDSAVYLCASSWGAGATEAFFGQGTRLTVV.

V is TRBV14 and J is TRBJ2-7, with 7 bases that match TRBD2. Trimming took 4 bases from V and 3 from J; bases not matched to a gene: 9. The CDR3 is 15 residues long. CDR1 SGHDN and CDR2 FVKESK come from the germline V gene. The CDR3 spells CASSLARGGGYEQYF. CDR3 DNA: TGTGCCAGCAGCCTAGCCCGCGGGGGAGGCTACGAGCAGTACTTC. Full variable domain (remainder filled in from reference TRBV14 and TRBJ2-7): EAGVTQFPSHSVIEKGQTVTLRCDPISGHDNLYWYRRVMGKEIKFLLHFVKESKQDESGMPNNRFLAERTGGTYSTLKVQPAELEDSGVYFCASSLARGGGYEQYFGPGTRLTVT.

The V call is TRBV6-5, the J call TRBJ1-3, with D unresolved. Looked up from germline, CDR1 is MNHEY and CDR2 is SVGAGI. The CDR3 loop spans 15 amino acids. The V end lost 0 bases, the J end lost 2 bases, and 8 bases lay between the germline ends. CDR3 sequence reads: CASSYSGGPGNTIYF. Written as DNA, the CDR3 is TGTGCCAGCAGTTACTCGGGCGGCCCTGGAAACACCATATATTTT.

The chain couples TRBV5-1 to TRBJ2-1, with 8 bases aligning to TRBD2. The germline V gene encodes CDR1 SGHRS and CDR2 YFSETQ. The CDR3 has 15 residues. The V and J ends lost 2 bases and 3 bases, in that order; junction bases with no gene match: 4. The CDR3 spells CASSFGGRSYNEQFF. CDR3 nucleotides: TGCGCCAGCAGCTTCGGCGGGAGGAGCTACAATGAGCAGTTCTTC.

The chain is built from TRBV6-4 and TRBJ1-4, with D unclear. Deletions cut 0 bases from V and 4 bases from J, with 24 bases between. Germline V gives CDR1 MRHNA, CDR2 SNTAGT. The CDR3 covers 20 residues. CDR3 residues: CASSDSHLPRSTAHNEKLFF. The CDR3 nucleotides read TGTGCCAGCAGTGACTCGCACCTTCCTCGATCGACGGCGCATAATGAAAAACTGTTTTTT.

This chain links TRBV7-3 with TRBJ2-5, with 9 bases that match TRBD1. Germline values: CDR1 SGHTA, CDR2 FQGTGA. The CDR3 totals 16 residues. V shed 0 bases, J shed 5 bases, and the junction held 7 bases outside the gene matches. Written as DNA, the CDR3 is TGTGCCAGCAGCTTAACGTCGACAGGGGGGCTTGAGACCCAGTACTTC. Translation: CASSLTSTGGLETQYF.

The chain is built from TRBV4-1 and TRBJ1-4, with D maybe TRBD1 (5 bases). The CDR3 covers 15 residues. V lost 4 bases and J 1 base, leaving 10 bases between the germline ends. From germline, CDR1 is MGHRA and CDR2 YSYEKL. The CDR3 DNA reads TGCGCCAGCAGCCTGCAGGGAAAAACTAATGAAAAACTGTTTTTT. It specifies CASSLQGKTNEKLFF.

This sequence joins TRBV6-2 or TRBV6-3 and TRBJ2-7; 7 bases align to TRBD1. Germline CDR1 MNHEY, CDR2 SVGEGT. Trimming cost V 6 bases and J 0 bases; bases outside gene matches: 8. The CDR3 totals 15 residues. The CDR3 loop is CASSPDRVSSYEQYF. In DNA form, the CDR3 reads TGTGCCAGCAGCCCTGACAGGGTGAGCTCCTACGAGCAGTACTTC.

V and J are TRBV7-9 and TRBJ2-3; TRBD2 aligns across 7 bases. The CDR3 sequence is 14 residues long. The germline V gene encodes CDR1 SEHNR and CDR2 FQNEAQ (reference sequence). Losses at the gene ends were 8 bases for V and 2 bases for J; bases not matched to a gene: 7. CDR3 nucleotide sequence: TGTGCCAGCCCCGCCGGGGGGTACACAGATACGCAGTATTTT. This translates into CASPAGGYTDTQYF.

The chain links TRBV5-1 to TRBJ2-5; maybe TRBD2 (6 bases). Deletions cut 4 bases from V and 1 base from J, with 14 bases between. The CDR3 extends over 15 amino acids. In germline, CDR1 is SGHRS, CDR2 YFSETQ. The CDR3: CASSPRRALQETQYF. In DNA form, the CDR3 reads TGCGCCAGCAGCCCCCGGAGGGCACTCCAAGAGACCCAGTACTTC.

The chain employs TRBV28 and TRBJ1-5, with 8 bases matching TRBD1. The CDR3 is 15 amino acids. V trimming: 6 bases; J trimming: 6 bases; junction bases outside the gene matches: 10. Germline lookup yields CDR1 MDHEN and CDR2 SYDVKM. Written as DNA, the CDR3 is TGTGCCAGCAGCCCGGGACAGGCCTACCTTCAGCCCCAGCATTTT. Translating gives CASSPGQAYLQPQHF.

The chain has TRBV14 and TRBJ1-2; 8 nucleotides match TRBD1. The V gene end was trimmed by 0 bases and the J gene end by 6 bases; junction bases not matched to a gene: 6. CDR1 and CDR2 (germline): SGHDN, FVKESK. The CDR3 totals 15 residues. The CDR3 bases are TGTGCCAGCAGCCAAGAACCAGGGGGCGCGGATGGCTACACCTTC. It translates to CASSQEPGGADGYTF. Full variable domain (remainder filled in from reference TRBV14 and TRBJ1-2): EAGVTQFPSHSVIEKGQTVTLRCDPISGHDNLYWYRRVMGKEIKFLLHFVKESKQDESGMPNNRFLAERTGGTYSTLKVQPAELEDSGVYFCASSQEPGGADGYTFGSGTRLTVV.

The rearrangement uses TRBV5-4 and TRBJ1-6, with D unclear. This CDR3 comprises 12 residues. The V and J ends lost 3 bases and 7 bases respectively, with 5 bases between them. In germline, CDR1 is SGHNT, CDR2 YYREEE (reference sequence). The CDR3 loop is CASSWGNSPLHF. DNA for the CDR3: TGTGCCAGCAGCTGGGGAAATTCACCCCTCCACTTT.

The chain joins TRBV7-9 to TRBJ1-3; D unclear. Trimming pared 2 bases from V and 0 bases from J, leaving 11 bases between. This CDR3 comprises 16 residues. Germline CDR1 SEHNR, CDR2 FQNEAQ (reference sequence). The CDR3 sequence is CASSLRVDLSGNTIYF. CDR3 nucleotides: TGTGCCAGCAGCTTAAGAGTCGACCTCTCTGGAAACACCATATATTTT. Full variable domain (outside the CDR3, taken from reference TRBV7-9 and TRBJ1-3): DTGVSQNPRHKITKRGQNVTFRCDPISEHNRLYWYRQTLGQGPEFLTYFQNEAQLEKSRLLSDRFSAERPKGSFSTLEIQRTEQGDSAMYLCASSLRVDLSGNTIYFGEGSWLTVV.

This clone has only a few counts. In DNA form, the CDR3 reads TGTGCCAGCAGCTTGCAGGGAATCGCAGATACGCAGTATTTT. It translates to CASSLQGIADTQYF. The V call is TRBV7-9, the J call TRBJ2-3; perhaps TRBD1 as D (5 bases). Germline V gene sequence: CDR1 SEHNR, CDR2 FQNEAQ (reference sequence). The V gene lost 3 bases and the J gene lost 4 bases, with 11 bases spanning the gap. The CDR3 has 14 residues. The whole variable domain, remainder taken from reference TRBV7-9 and TRBJ2-3, is DTGVSQNPRHKITKRGQNVTFRCDPISEHNRLYWYRQTLGQGPEFLTYFQNEAQLEKSRLLSDRFSAERPKGSFSTLEIQRTEQGDSAMYLCASSLQGIADTQYFGPGTRLTVL.

This sequence joins TRBV10-3 and TRBJ1-5; D is undetermined. From germline, CDR1 is ENHRY and CDR2 SYGVKD. The ends were cut back, 3 bases at V and 3 bases at J, with 9 bases in the middle. The CDR3 consists of 14 residues. The DNA of the CDR3 is TGTGCCATCAGTGAAGGGTTGAACAATCAGCCCCAGCATTTT. Amino acids: CAISEGLNNQPQHF.

The V gene is TRBV6-6, the J gene TRBJ1-2; D remains unclear. CDR1 and CDR2 from the germline V gene are MNHNY and SVGAGI (reference sequence). This CDR3 has 13 amino acids. The germline V and J ends were trimmed by 3 bases and 1 base, with 6 bases remaining between them. The CDR3 reads CASSYQDNYGYTF. For the CDR3, the DNA is TGTGCCAGCAGTTATCAGGATAACTATGGCTACACCTTC.

V gene TRBV11-2 combines with J gene TRBJ2-5; D gene unclear. Deletions cut 5 bases from V and 4 bases from J, with 5 bases between. Per germline, CDR1 SGHAT and CDR2 FQNNGV. The CDR3 spans 11 residues. The CDR3 bases are TGTGCCAGCAGCAACCCAGAGACCCAGTACTTC. Its protein is CASSNPETQYF.

This chain uses TRBV7-2 with TRBJ2-1, with no clear D. The V gene lost 3 bases and the J gene lost 2 bases, with 8 bases spanning the gap. CDR3 length: 14 residues. From germline, CDR1 is SGHTA and CDR2 FQGNSA. The CDR3 region has the DNA TGTGCCAGCAGCTTTAGGATGGCCTACAATGAGCAGTTCTTC. Translated: CASSFRMAYNEQFF.

Here the CDR3 DNA reads TGTGCCAGCAGCCCTCCCCCAGGACAGGCCGTAGGCTTCACCTACGAGCAGTACTTC. This translates into CASSPPPGQAVGFTYEQYF. The chain recombines TRBV2 with TRBJ2-7, with 7 nucleotides matching TRBD1. CDR1 is SNHLY, CDR2 FYNNEI, per germline. This CDR3 has 19 amino acids. With V trimmed by 6 bases and J by 2 bases, 22 bases remained unmatched.

CDR3 sequence: CASSLGDSYEQYF. CDR3 nucleotide sequence: TGTGCCAGCAGCTTAGGGGACTCCTACGAGCAGTACTTC. V gene TRBV11-3 combines with J gene TRBJ2-7; D gene ambiguous. The CDR3 is 13 amino acids. CDR1 is SGHNT and CDR2 is YENEEA in the germline V gene. Deletions cut 1 base from V and 0 bases from J, with 4 bases between. The full variable domain, rest sourced from reference TRBV11-3 and TRBJ2-7, is EAGVVQSPRYKIIEKKQPVAFWCNPISGHNTLYWYLQNLGQGPELLIRYENEEAVDDSQLPKDRFSAERLKGVDSTLKIQPAELGDSAVYLCASSLGDSYEQYFGPGTRLTVT.

CDR3 coding DNA: TGTGCCAGCAGCCAAGCCGGAGAGACCCAGTACTTC. Its translation is CASSQAGETQYF. V usage is TRBV3-1 (or the pseudogene TRBV3-2) and J usage is TRBJ2-5; D remains unclear. Germline V gene sequence: CDR1 LGHDT, CDR2 YNNKEL (reference sequence). V lost 1 base to trimming and J lost 4 bases, with 4 bases between them. The CDR3 extends over 12 amino acids.

Only one count was recorded for this clone. The CDR3 is CASSLEGLDGDTQYF. Here the CDR3 DNA reads TGCGCCAGCAGCTTGGAGGGACTAGATGGAGATACGCAGTATTTT. The chain combines TRBV5-1 with TRBJ2-3, with 8 positions matching TRBD2. After removal of 0 bases from V and 5 bases from J, the junction contained 5 bases not matched to a gene. CDR1 and CDR2 (germline): SGHRS, YFSETQ. This CDR3 contains 15 residues.

This clone was seen ten or more times. The CDR3, as DNA: TGTGCCAGCAGCTCCCGGACAGACAGCTCTGGAAACACCATATATTTT. Protein sequence: CASSSRTDSSGNTIYF. The rearrangement links TRBV11-2 to TRBJ1-3, with D perhaps TRBD1 (6 bases). Trimming took off 4 bases at V and 0 bases at J, with 13 bases between the two ends. This CDR3 has 16 residues. Per germline, CDR1 SGHAT and CDR2 FQNNGV.

The gene calls are TRBV14 and TRBJ1-2; D is ambiguous. Trimming pared 0 bases from V and 10 bases from J, leaving 15 bases between. Per the germline V gene, CDR1 is SGHDN and CDR2 is FVKESK. The CDR3 extends over 14 amino acids. The CDR3 region has the DNA TGTGCCAGCAGCCAAGACCCCCAGGAACTAGACTACACCTTC. This gives the protein CASSQDPQELDYTF.

This clone was picked up one time. V gene TRBV19 combines with J gene TRBJ2-1; no clear D gene. With 1 base removed from V and 9 bases from J, the gap between germline ends came to 10 bases. Germline CDR1 reads LNHDA; CDR2 reads SQIVND (reference sequence). This CDR3 spans 13 amino acids. The CDR3 region has the DNA TGTGCCAGTAGTATAGTTATAGCTGGTGAGCAGTTCTTC. This encodes CASSIVIAGEQFF.

J is TRBJ1-4 and V is TRBV3-1 (or the pseudogene TRBV3-2); D is perhaps TRBD1 (6 bases). The V gene's germline CDR1 is LGHDT and CDR2 YNNKEL (reference sequence). V was pared by 7 bases and J by 4 bases, with 10 bases between. The CDR3 sequence is 13 residues long. DNA of the CDR3: TGTGCCAGCAAGGGGGGGGGTAATGAAAAACTGTTTTTT. Translating it yields CASKGGGNEKLFF.

This chain connects TRBV5-4 to TRBJ1-2; weak D call: TRBD1 (6 bases). The CDR3 is made up of 13 amino acids. V was pared by 4 bases and J by 4 bases, with 11 bases between. Germline V gives CDR1 SGHNT, CDR2 YYREEE (reference sequence). CDR3 DNA: TGTGCCAGCAGCGCGACAGGTTTCTATGGCTACACCTTC. The encoded protein is CASSATGFYGYTF. The full variable domain, with the rest looked up from reference TRBV5-4 and TRBJ1-2, is ETGVTQSPTHLIKTRGQQVTLRCSSQSGHNTVSWYQQALGQGPQFIFQYYREEENGRGNFPPRFSGLQFPNYSSELNVNALELDDSALYLCASSATGFYGYTFGSGTRLTVV.